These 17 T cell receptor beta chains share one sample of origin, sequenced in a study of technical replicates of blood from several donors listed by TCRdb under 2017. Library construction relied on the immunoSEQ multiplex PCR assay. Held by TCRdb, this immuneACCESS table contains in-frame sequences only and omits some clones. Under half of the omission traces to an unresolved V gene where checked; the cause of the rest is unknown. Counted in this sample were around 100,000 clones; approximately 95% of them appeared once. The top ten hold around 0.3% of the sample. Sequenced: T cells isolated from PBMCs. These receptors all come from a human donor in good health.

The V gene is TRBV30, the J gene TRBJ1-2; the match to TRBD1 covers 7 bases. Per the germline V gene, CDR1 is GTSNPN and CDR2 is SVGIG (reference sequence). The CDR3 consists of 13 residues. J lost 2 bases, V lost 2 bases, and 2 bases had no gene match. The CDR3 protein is CAWSRGRNYGYTF. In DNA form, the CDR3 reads TGTGCCTGGAGTAGGGGGCGCAACTATGGCTACACCTTC.

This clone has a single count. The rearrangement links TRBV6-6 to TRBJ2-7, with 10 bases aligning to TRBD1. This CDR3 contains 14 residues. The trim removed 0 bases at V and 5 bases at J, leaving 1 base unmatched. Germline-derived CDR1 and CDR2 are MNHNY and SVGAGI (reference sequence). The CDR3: CASSYSTGGDEQYF. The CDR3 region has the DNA TGTGCCAGCAGTTACTCGACAGGGGGCGACGAGCAGTACTTC.

CDR3 in DNA: TGTGCCAGCAGTGAATATTCCAGCGGGAGCCTCAATGAGCAGTTCTTC. Its translation: CASSEYSSGSLNEQFF. V gene TRBV25-1 combines with J gene TRBJ2-1; 8 bases are a match to TRBD2. V was clipped by 0 bases and J by 6 bases; unmatched bases: 7. The CDR3 spans 16 residues. In germline, CDR1 is MGHDK, CDR2 SYGVNS.

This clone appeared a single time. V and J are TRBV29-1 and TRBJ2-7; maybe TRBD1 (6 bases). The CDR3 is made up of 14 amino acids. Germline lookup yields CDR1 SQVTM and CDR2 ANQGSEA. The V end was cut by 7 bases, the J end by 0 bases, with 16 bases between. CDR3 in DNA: TGCAGCGCTATTACAGGGTATTCCTCCTACGAGCAGTACTTC. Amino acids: CSAITGYSSYEQYF.

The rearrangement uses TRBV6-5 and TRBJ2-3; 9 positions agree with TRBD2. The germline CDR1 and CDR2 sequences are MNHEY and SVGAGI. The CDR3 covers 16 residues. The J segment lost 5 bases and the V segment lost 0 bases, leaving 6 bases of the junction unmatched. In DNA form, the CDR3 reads TGTGCCAGCAGTTACTCGCGGGAGGGCCTATTAGATACGCAGTATTTT. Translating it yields CASSYSREGLLDTQYF.

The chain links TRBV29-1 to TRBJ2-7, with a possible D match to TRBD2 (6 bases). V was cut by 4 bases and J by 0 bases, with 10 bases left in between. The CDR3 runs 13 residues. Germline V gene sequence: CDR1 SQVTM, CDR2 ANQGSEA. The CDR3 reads CSVASVSSYEQYF. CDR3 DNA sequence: TGCAGCGTTGCTAGCGTCAGCTCCTACGAGCAGTACTTC.

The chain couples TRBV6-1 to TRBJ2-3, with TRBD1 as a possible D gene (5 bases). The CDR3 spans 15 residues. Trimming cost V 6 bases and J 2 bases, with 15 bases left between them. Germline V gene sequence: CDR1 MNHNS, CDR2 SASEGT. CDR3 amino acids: CASSGRDGHTDTQYF. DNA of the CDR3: TGTGCCAGCAGCGGTAGAGACGGACACACAGATACGCAGTATTTT.

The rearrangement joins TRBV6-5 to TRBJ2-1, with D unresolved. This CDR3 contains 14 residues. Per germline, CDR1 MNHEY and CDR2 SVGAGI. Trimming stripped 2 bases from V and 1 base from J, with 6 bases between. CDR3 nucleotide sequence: TGTGCCAGCAGTTACGCAGCGTCCTACAATGAGCAGTTCTTC. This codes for CASSYAASYNEQFF.

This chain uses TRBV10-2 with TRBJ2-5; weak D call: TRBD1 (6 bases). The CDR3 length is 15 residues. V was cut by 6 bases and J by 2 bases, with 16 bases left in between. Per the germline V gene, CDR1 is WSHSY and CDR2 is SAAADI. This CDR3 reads CASSLPGQVQETQYF. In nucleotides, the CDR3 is TGCGCCAGCAGCCTACCGGGACAAGTACAAGAGACCCAGTACTTC.

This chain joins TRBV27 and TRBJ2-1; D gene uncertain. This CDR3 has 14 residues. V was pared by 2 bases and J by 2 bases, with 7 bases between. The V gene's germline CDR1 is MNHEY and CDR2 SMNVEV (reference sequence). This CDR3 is CASSLELPYNEQFF. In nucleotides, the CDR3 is TGTGCCAGCAGTTTAGAACTTCCCTACAATGAGCAGTTCTTC.

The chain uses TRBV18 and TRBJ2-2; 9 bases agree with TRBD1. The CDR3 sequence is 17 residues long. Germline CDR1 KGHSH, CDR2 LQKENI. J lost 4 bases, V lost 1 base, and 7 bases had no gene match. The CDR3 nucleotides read TGTGCCAGCTCACCACGAGGGACAGGGCCGGGCACCGGGGAGCTGTTTTTT. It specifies CASSPRGTGPGTGELFF. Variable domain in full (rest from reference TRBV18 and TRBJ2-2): NAGVMQNPRHLVRRRGQEARLRCSPMKGHSHVYWYRQLPEEGLKFMVYLQKENIIDESGMPKERFSAEFPKEGPSILRIQQVVRGDSAAYFCASSPRGTGPGTGELFFGEGSRLTVL.

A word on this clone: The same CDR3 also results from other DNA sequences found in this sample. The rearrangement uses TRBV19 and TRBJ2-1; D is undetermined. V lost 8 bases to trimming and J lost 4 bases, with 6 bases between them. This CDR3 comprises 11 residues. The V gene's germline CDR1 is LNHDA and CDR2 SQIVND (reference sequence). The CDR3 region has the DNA TGTGCCAGTTCGACTTACAATGAGCAGTTCTTC. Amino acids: CASSTYNEQFF. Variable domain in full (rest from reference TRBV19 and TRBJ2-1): DGGITQSPKYLFRKEGQNVTLSCEQNLNHDAMYWYRQDPGQGLRLIYYSQIVNDFQKGDIAEGYSVSREKKESFPLTVTSAQKNPTAFYLCASSTYNEQFFGPGTRLTVL.

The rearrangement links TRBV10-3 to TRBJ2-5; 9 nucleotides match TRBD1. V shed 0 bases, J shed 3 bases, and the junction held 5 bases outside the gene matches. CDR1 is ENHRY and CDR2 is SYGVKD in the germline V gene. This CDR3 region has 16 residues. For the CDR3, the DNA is TGTGCCATCAGTGAGTCGCCCGGACAGGGGAAAGAGACCCAGTACTTC. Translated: CAISESPGQGKETQYF.

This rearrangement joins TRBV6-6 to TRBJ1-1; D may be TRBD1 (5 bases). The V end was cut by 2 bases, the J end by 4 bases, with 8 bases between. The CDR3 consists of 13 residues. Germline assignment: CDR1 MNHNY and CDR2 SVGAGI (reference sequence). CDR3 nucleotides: TGTGCCAGCAGTTACATCCAGGGCACTGAAGCTTTCTTT. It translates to CASSYIQGTEAFF.

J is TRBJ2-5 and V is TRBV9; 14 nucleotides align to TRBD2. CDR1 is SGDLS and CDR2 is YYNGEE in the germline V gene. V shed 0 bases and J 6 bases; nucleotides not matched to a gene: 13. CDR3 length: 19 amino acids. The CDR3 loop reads CASSVGILTSGRVMQTQYF. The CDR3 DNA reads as TGTGCCAGCAGCGTAGGAATTCTGACTAGCGGGAGGGTCATGCAGACCCAGTACTTC.

CDR3 nucleotides: TGTGCCAGCAGGCGGGAGGACGGGACAGATACGCAGTATTTT. It translates to CASRREDGTDTQYF. The V call is TRBV7-9, the J call TRBJ2-3, with 8 bases identical to TRBD2. Germline CDR1 is SEHNR and CDR2 is FQNEAQ (reference sequence). The CDR3 has 14 residues. Germline trimming cut 6 bases from V and 3 bases from J; bases unmatched to any gene: 5.

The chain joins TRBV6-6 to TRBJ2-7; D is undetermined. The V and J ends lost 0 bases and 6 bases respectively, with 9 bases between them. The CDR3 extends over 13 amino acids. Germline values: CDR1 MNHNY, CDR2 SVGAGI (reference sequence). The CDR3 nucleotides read TGTGCCAGCAGTTACTCGGAGTGGTCCGAGCAGTACTTC. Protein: CASSYSEWSEQYF.